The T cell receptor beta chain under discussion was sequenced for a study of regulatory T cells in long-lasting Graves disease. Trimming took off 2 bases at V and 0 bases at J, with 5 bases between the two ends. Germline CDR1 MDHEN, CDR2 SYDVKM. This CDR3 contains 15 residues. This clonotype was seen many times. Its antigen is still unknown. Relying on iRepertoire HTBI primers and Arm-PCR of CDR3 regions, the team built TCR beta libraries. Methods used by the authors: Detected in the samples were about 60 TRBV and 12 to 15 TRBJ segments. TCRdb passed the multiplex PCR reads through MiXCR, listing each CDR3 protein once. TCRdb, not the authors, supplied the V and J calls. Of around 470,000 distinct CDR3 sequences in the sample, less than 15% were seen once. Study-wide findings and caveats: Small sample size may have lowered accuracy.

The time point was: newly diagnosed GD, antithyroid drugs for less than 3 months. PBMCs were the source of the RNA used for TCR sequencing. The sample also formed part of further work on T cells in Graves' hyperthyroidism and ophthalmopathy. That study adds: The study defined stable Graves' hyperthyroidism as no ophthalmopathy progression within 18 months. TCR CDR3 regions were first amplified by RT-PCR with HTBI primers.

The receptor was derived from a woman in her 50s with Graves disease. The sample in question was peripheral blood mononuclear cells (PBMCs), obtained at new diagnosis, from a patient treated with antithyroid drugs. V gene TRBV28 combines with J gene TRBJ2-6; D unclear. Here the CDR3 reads CASSLTPSGANVLTF. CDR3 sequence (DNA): TGTGCCAGCAGTTTAACGCCCTCTGGGGCCAACGTCCTGACTTTC.